This T cell receptor (beta chain) emerged from a study of T cell responses to AZD1222 COVID-19 vaccine. The CDR3 extends over 14 amino acids. Trimming removed 7 bases from V and 0 bases from J, with 10 bases in between. Germline CDR1 is LNHDA and CDR2 is SQIVND (reference sequence). The data were produced by immunoSEQ multiplex PCR, yet TCRdb's version contains in-frame clones alone and is incomplete. The sample yields around 99,000 clones, about 90% seen once. Findings and limits, study-wide: Nearly half of the spike-specific TCRs reportedly recognize variant regions that carry no mutations. There were vaccine-associated CD4 TCRs across spike, dominant at 160-218 and 743-854. There were mostly white British donors and more females than males, and clonal diversity was possibly underestimated.

Of note for this clone: No antigen is known for it.

The material sequenced was peripheral blood, taken on day 0 of AZD1222 vaccination. The chain carries TRBV19 and TRBJ1-3; D ambiguous. The receptor was isolated from an adult in good health. This CDR3 reads CASKIRGSGNTIYF. CDR3 sequence (DNA): TGTGCCAGTAAAATACGTGGCTCTGGAAACACCATATATTTT.